This TCR beta chain was captured in a study of T cells in tuberculosis. Whole-study context: IGRA-negative adolescents, IGRA-positive adolescents with latent tuberculosis and adults with active tuberculosis formed this South African cohort.

As for this clone: Its antigen is undetermined.

At study entry, adolescents had tuberculin skin tests and IGRA screening. General study results and limits: Smaller alpha distances in active tuberculosis partly reflected shorter CDR3-alpha lengths. Smaller distances to GMM-specific TCRs suggested their expansion in active tuberculosis.

V shed 1 base and J shed 4 bases, with 17 bases lying between them. CDR1 and CDR2 (germline): SGHRS, YFSETQ. The CDR3 spans 16 residues. Assay used: immunoSEQ multiplex PCR; TCRdb lists only in-frame clones, some missing. This sample has about 20,000 clones; 75% to 90% occur once, and the top ten carry 14% to 15%. The chain recombines TRBV5-1 with TRBJ1-2; D is possibly TRBD1 (5 bases). This receptor was obtained from a donor aged 10 to 29 with latent tuberculosis or without tuberculosis infection. The sample taken for sequencing was PBMCs. In DNA, the CDR3 is TGCGCCAGCAGCTTGCGTGCAGGAGACAGTCTCTATGGCTACACCTTC. It is translated as CASSLRAGDSLYGYTF.